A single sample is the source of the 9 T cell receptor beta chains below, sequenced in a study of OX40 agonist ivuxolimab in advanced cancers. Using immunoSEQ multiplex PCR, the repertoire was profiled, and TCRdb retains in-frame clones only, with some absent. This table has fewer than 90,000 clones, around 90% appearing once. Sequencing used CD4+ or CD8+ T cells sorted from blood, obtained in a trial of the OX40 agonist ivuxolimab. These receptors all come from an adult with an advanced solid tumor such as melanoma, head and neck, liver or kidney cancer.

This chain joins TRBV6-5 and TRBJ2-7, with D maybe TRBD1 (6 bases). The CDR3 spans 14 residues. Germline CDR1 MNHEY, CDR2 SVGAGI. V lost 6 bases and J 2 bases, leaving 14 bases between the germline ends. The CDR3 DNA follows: TGTGCCAGCAGCTCCCAGGGGCAGACCTACGAGCAGTACGTC. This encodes CASSSQGQTYEQYV.

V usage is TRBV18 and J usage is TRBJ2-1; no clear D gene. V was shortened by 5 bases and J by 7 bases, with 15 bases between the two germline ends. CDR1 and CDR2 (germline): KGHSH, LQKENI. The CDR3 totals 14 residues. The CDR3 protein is CASSGRWGTNEQFF. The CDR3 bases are TGTGCCAGCTCAGGCAGGTGGGGTACGAATGAGCAGTTCTTC.

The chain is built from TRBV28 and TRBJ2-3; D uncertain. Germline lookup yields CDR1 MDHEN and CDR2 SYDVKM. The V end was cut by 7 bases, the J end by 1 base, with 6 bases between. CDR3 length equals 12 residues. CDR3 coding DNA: TGTGCCAGCAAAACAGGCACAGATACGCAGTATTTT. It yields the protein CASKTGTDTQYF.

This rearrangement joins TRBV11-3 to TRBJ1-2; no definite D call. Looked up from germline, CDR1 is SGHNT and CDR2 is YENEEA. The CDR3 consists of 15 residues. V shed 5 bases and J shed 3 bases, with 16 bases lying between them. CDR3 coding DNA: TGTGCCAGCAGCCCCCTAGAAGGCGGGGACTATGGCTACACCTTC. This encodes CASSPLEGGDYGYTF. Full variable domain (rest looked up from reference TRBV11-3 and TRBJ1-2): EAGVVQSPRYKIIEKKQPVAFWCNPISGHNTLYWYLQNLGQGPELLIRYENEEAVDDSQLPKDRFSAERLKGVDSTLKIQPAELGDSAVYLCASSPLEGGDYGYTFGSGTRLTVV.

The DNA of the CDR3 is TGTGCCAGCAGCTTTGGGGCAGGCGTACGCTCGGATAATTCACCCCTCCACTTT. As protein: CASSFGAGVRSDNSPLHF. The J gene is TRBJ1-6, the V gene TRBV5-6; possibly TRBD1 for D (5 bases). The CDR3 is 18 amino acids. The V gene lost 2 bases and the J gene lost 5 bases, with 20 bases spanning the gap. CDR1 is SGHDT and CDR2 is YYEEEE in the germline V gene.

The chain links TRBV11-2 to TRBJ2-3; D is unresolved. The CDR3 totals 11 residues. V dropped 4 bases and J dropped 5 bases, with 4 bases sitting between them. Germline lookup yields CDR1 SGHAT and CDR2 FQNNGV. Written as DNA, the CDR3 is TGTGCCAGCAGCTCACAAGATACGCAGTATTTT. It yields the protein CASSSQDTQYF.

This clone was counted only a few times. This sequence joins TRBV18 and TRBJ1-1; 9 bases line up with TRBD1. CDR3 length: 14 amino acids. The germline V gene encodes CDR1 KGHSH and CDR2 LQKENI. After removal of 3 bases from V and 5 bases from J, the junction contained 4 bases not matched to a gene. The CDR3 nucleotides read TGTGCCAGCTCACCGGGACAGGGATGGACTGAAGCTTTCTTT. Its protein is CASSPGQGWTEAFF.

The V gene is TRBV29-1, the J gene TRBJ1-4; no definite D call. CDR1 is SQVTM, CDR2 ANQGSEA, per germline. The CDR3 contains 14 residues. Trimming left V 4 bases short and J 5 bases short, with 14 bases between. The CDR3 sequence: CSVGNPGLNEKLFF. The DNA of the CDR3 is TGCAGCGTTGGCAACCCAGGCTTAAATGAAAAACTGTTTTTT. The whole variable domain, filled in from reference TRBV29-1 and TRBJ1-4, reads SAVISQKPSRDICQRGTSLTIQCQVDSQVTMMFWYRQQPGQSLTLIATANQGSEATYESGFVIDKFPISRPNLTFSTLTVSNMSPEDSSIYLCSVGNPGLNEKLFFGSGTQLSVL.

Here the CDR3 DNA reads TGTGCCAGCAGCTTAGAAACGGTGGGGACTGAAGCTTTCTTT. Translation: CASSLETVGTEAFF. V and J are TRBV11-1 and TRBJ1-1; no clear D. The CDR3 totals 14 residues. Germline CDR1 SGHAT, CDR2 FQDESV (reference sequence). The ends were cut back, 1 base at V and 5 bases at J, with 11 bases in the middle.